This is a list of T cell receptor beta chains from one sample in a study of breast tumors, draining lymph nodes, adjacent tissues. In TCRdb, the multiplex PCR reads were re-called with MiXCR into one record per CDR3 protein. Of 150,000 to 200,000 distinct CDR3 sequences in the sample, roughly a third are singletons; the top ten hold about 4.1%. The source material was axillary lymph node tissue. The receptor source for this set is a female donor with breast cancer. Some clones in this sample may be carry-over from other donors' samples. Both conserved end residues are part of each CDR3. Each record gives: clone size, J gene, D gene, V gene, CDR3 DNA, CDR3 protein. D genes are given only for firm matches. Where a row states a size, it is once, few, many or the class of an expanded clone; other rows omit it.

>-|TRBJ2-3|TRBD2|TRBV24-1
TGTGCCGCCAGAAGGACTAGCGTAGATACGCAGTATTTT
CAARRTSVDTQYF
>many|TRBJ1-2|-|TRBV4-3
TGCGCCAGCAGCCAAGATTCAGGGATGTACTATGGCTACACCTTC
CASSQDSGMYYGYTF
>-|TRBJ1-1|TRBD1|TRBV6-6
TGTGCCAACAGCGAACCGGGACAGTTGAACACTGAAGCTTTCTTT
CANSEPGQLNTEAFF
>many|TRBJ2-1|TRBD1|TRBV30
TGTGCCTGGAGCAAACCGGGACAGGGAAACAATGAGCAGTTCTTC
CAWSKPGQGNNEQFF
>many|TRBJ2-1|TRBD2|TRBV19
TGTGCCAGTAGTACGAGCGGGGGGGCAAATGAGCAGTTCTTC
CASSTSGGANEQFF
>-|TRBJ2-4|TRBD2|TRBV12-3/TRBV12-4
TGTGCCAGCAGCAGGACTAGCGGGAGGGACATTCGGTACTTC
CASSRTSGRDIRYF
>-|TRBJ2-7|-|TRBV5-1
TGCGCCAGCAGCCAGGGCCCCTCCTTCGAGCAGTACTTC
CASSQGPSFEQYF
>many|TRBJ2-3|-|TRBV3-1
TGTGCCAGCAGCCCGGGGGAGCTCCTTGGCACAGATACGCAGTATTTT
CASSPGELLGTDTQYF
>many|TRBJ2-7|-|TRBV19
TGTGCCAGTAGTCCCGACAGTTGGAATCAATACGAGCAGTACTTC
CASSPDSWNQYEQYF
>many|TRBJ2-7|-|TRBV30
TGTGCCTGGAAGGGCGGATACGAGCAGTACTTC
CAWKGGYEQYF
>-|TRBJ2-5|-|TRBV11-2
TGTGCCAGCAGCGATCAGAGGGCGGAGGGCCAAGAGACCCAGTACTTC
CASSDQRAEGQETQYF
>few|TRBJ2-7|-|TRBV6-6
TGTGCCAGCAGTCCTCTGTCGGGGCTGGACGAGCAGTACTTC
CASSPLSGLDEQYF
>-|TRBJ2-2|TRBD2|TRBV2
TGTGCCAGCAGGGGGGGACTAGCGGGGATCGGGGAGCTGTTTTTT
CASRGGLAGIGELFF
>many|TRBJ2-2|TRBD2|TRBV20-1
TGCAGTGCCCGCCCCCGGGGACTACGGAACACCGGGGAGCTGTTTTTT
CSARPRGLRNTGELFF
>once|TRBJ1-2|-|TRBV20-1
TGCAGTGCTAGTCTTCTATACACCTTC
CSASLLYTF
>once|TRBJ2-7|TRBD1|TRBV11-2
TGTGCCAGCAGTCGGGACAGGCTCTACGAGCAGTACTTC
CASSRDRLYEQYF
>many|TRBJ2-1|TRBD2|TRBV5-5
TGTGCCAGCAGCTTGGTGGAGGGAATCTCGCGGGAGAGCTTGAGGAATGAGCAGTTCTTC
CASSLVEGISRESLRNEQFF
>-|TRBJ2-1|-|TRBV24-1
TGTGCCAGCAGTTCCCTTTTTCGATACAATGAGCAGCTCTTC
CASSSLFRYNEQLF
>many|TRBJ1-5|-|TRBV20-1
TGCAGTGCTAGAATGGACAGACCAAATCAGCCCCAGCATTTT
CSARMDRPNQPQHF
>-|TRBJ2-7|TRBD1|TRBV7-9
TGTGCCAGCAGCCCTCCCTCTTCACTACGGGCCTACAGGGGGTGGAGATACGAGCAGTACTTC
CASSPPSSLRAYRGWRYEQYF
>-|TRBJ1-1|-|TRBV5-1
TGCGCCAGCAGCTTGGAGAGTCTTCCGTCCACTGAAGCTTTCTTT
CASSLESLPSTEAFF
>many|TRBJ1-2|TRBD1|TRBV2
TGTGCCAGCAGTCGAACAGGGGGCTCAAACTATGGCTACACCTTC
CASSRTGGSNYGYTF
>-|TRBJ1-2|-|TRBV20-1
TGCAGTGCTAGAGGAGAGGGGAGTTTCTATGGCTACACCTTC
CSARGEGSFYGYTF
>few|TRBJ1-1|-|TRBV5-4
TGTGCCAGCAGCTTGGGCCCGGGGGCCACTGAAGCTTTCTTT
CASSLGPGATEAFF
>many|TRBJ2-3|TRBD2|TRBV20-1
TGCAGTGCTAGCCTAGCGGGGGCAGATACGCAGTATTTT
CSASLAGADTQYF
>many|TRBJ1-5|-|TRBV24-1
TGTGCCACCCAGGAAAACAATCAGCCCCAGCATTTT
CATQENNQPQHF
>many|TRBJ1-2|-|TRBV9
TGTGCCAGCAGCGGACCATATGGCTACACCTTC
CASSGPYGYTF
>-|TRBJ1-2|-|TRBV20-1
TGCAGTGCTAGAGACCGAGCTCCTGGAAACACCTTC
CSARDRAPGNTF
>-|TRBJ2-5|-|TRBV5-4
TGTGCCAGCAGGAGACAGATACAAGAGACCCAGTACTTC
CASRRQIQETQYF
>many|TRBJ2-5|-|TRBV5-8
TGTGCCAGCAGCTTTGGAGGGAAGGGTGTCGAGACCCAGTACTTC
CASSFGGKGVETQYF
>-|TRBJ2-5|TRBD1|TRBV7-3
TGTGCCAGCAGCTTACGAGGGACAGGGGGACACGAGACCCAGTACTTC
CASSLRGTGGHETQYF
>many|TRBJ2-3|TRBD1|TRBV5-6
TGTGCCAGCAGCTTGGGACAGGGGCGTCATGATACGCAGTATTTT
CASSLGQGRHDTQYF
>many|TRBJ1-5|-|TRBV11-1
TGTGCCAGCAGCTCTGATTACAATCAGCCCCAGCATTTT
CASSSDYNQPQHF
>few|TRBJ2-1|-|TRBV3-1
TGTGCCAGCAGCCAAACAGCCCCGAGGGGCGATGAGCAGTTCTTC
CASSQTAPRGDEQFF
>few|TRBJ2-3|-|TRBV5-4
TGTGCCAGCAGCCACGAGCCGCAGCGGACCACAGATACGCAGTATTTT
CASSHEPQRTTDTQYF
>many|TRBJ2-7|TRBD2|TRBV20-1
TGCAGTGTTTCCGGACTAGCGGCGGGCTACGAGCAGTACTTC
CSVSGLAAGYEQYF
>many|TRBJ2-7|TRBD1|TRBV19
TGTGCCAGTAGTCCGTCCGGGACAGGGGACTACGAGCAGTACTTC
CASSPSGTGDYEQYF
>many|TRBJ1-2|-|TRBV7-9
TGTGCCAGCAGCCCACAAGCCCAGGGTCAGGATGGCTACACCTTC
CASSPQAQGQDGYTF
>-|TRBJ2-5|-|TRBV20-1
TGCAGTGCTAGAGATCCCGGCGAGGGCACGGCGTCTGAAGAGACCCAGTACTTC
CSARDPGEGTASEETQYF
>many|TRBJ1-4|-|TRBV6-1
TGTGCCAGCCTTTATAGGGGGGCCGGCGAAAAACTGTTTTTT
CASLYRGAGEKLFF
>many|TRBJ1-3|TRBD1|TRBV15
TGTGCCACCAGCGGGGGACAGGGGACTGGAAACACCATATATTTT
CATSGGQGTGNTIYF